These T cell receptor beta chains were read from a single sample in a study of T cell therapy after organ transplantation. These receptors have no known antigen. Using immunoSEQ multiplex PCR, the repertoire was profiled, and TCRdb retains in-frame clones only, with some absent. The sample has 15,000 to 20,000 clones; about four fifths are singletons. The starting material was CD8+ T cells from blood, obtained after autologous CMV-specific T cell therapy. Source of these receptors: a human patient who had received a solid organ transplant and had CMV disease. Some T cells may be transferred from the graft donor. CDR3s include the opening cysteine and the closing phenylalanine or tryptophan. The D gene is left open where the match is weak. Rows give clone size only sometimes, using once, few, many, or a class for an expanded clone.

CDR3 DNA: TGCGCCAGCAGCCCCTCTAGCGGGGGGGCCCATGAGCAGTTCTTC; CDR3 protein: CASSPSSGGAHEQFF; J gene: TRBJ2-1; clone size: -; D gene: TRBD2; V gene: TRBV4-3
CDR3 DNA: TGTGCCAGCAGCCGGGACAGGGGGCGTGGGTACGAGCAGTACTTC; CDR3 protein: CASSRDRGRGYEQYF; J gene: TRBJ2-7; clone size: -; D gene: TRBD1; V gene: TRBV5-6
CDR3 DNA: TGTGCCAGCAGTTTAGGCCCCGCTAGCGGGATCCCCTACGAGCAGTACTTC; CDR3 protein: CASSLGPASGIPYEQYF; J gene: TRBJ2-7; clone size: -; D gene: TRBD2; V gene: TRBV27
CDR3 DNA: TGTGCCAGCAGTGCCCCCCACGAGACATCAGCCTACGAGCAGTACTTC; CDR3 protein: CASSAPHETSAYEQYF; J gene: TRBJ2-7; clone size: -; D gene: -; V gene: TRBV2
CDR3 DNA: TGCGCCAGCAGCCAAGGAGGACAGGCTACTGGCTACACCTTC; CDR3 protein: CASSQGGQATGYTF; J gene: TRBJ1-2; clone size: few; D gene: TRBD1; V gene: TRBV4-1
CDR3 DNA: TGTGCCAGCAGTTGGGAGGAAGTCTACAATGAGCAGTTCTTC; CDR3 protein: CASSWEEVYNEQFF; J gene: TRBJ2-1; clone size: once; D gene: -; V gene: TRBV6-6
CDR3 DNA: TGTGCCAGCAGCTCCATTGACGGCCAGGGTTTCCGTAACACTGAAGCTTTCTTT; CDR3 protein: CASSSIDGQGFRNTEAFF; J gene: TRBJ1-1; clone size: -; D gene: -; V gene: TRBV7-8
CDR3 DNA: TGCGCCAGCAGCCAAGACACCTCCTACGAGCAGTACTTC; CDR3 protein: CASSQDTSYEQYF; J gene: TRBJ2-7; clone size: -; D gene: -; V gene: TRBV4-1
CDR3 DNA: TGTGCCAGCAGCTTAGGTCTAGAGGGGCTCATCCAGCCCCAGCATTTT; CDR3 protein: CASSLGLEGLIQPQHF; J gene: TRBJ1-5; clone size: few; D gene: -; V gene: TRBV11-3
CDR3 DNA: TGCGCCAGCAGCCGGAGTAGGGGGCCCAACACTGAAGCTTTCTTT; CDR3 protein: CASSRSRGPNTEAFF; J gene: TRBJ1-1; clone size: -; D gene: TRBD1; V gene: TRBV4-1
CDR3 DNA: TGTGCCAGCAGTTTATCCGCAGGGGCATCCAATCAGCCCCAGCATTTT; CDR3 protein: CASSLSAGASNQPQHF; J gene: TRBJ1-5; clone size: few; D gene: -; V gene: TRBV27
CDR3 DNA: TGTGCCAGCAGTTACGGGGGGCAAGGTGGAGAGACCCAGTACTTC; CDR3 protein: CASSYGGQGGETQYF; J gene: TRBJ2-5; clone size: once; D gene: -; V gene: TRBV6-5
CDR3 DNA: TGTGCCAGCAAAGCCGGGACAGGGATTTGGAATGAGCAGTTCTTC; CDR3 protein: CASKAGTGIWNEQFF; J gene: TRBJ2-1; clone size: -; D gene: TRBD1; V gene: TRBV2
CDR3 DNA: TGTGCCAGCAGCTTGGTACAGGGGTCCTACGAGCAGTACTTC; CDR3 protein: CASSLVQGSYEQYF; J gene: TRBJ2-7; clone size: -; D gene: TRBD1; V gene: TRBV5-6
CDR3 DNA: TGTGCCAGCAGCTTAGGGGGGTTGCCCTACAATGAGCAGTTCTTC; CDR3 protein: CASSLGGLPYNEQFF; J gene: TRBJ2-1; clone size: -; D gene: -; V gene: TRBV7-6
CDR3 DNA: TGCGCCAGCAGCCAAGCGGGAGCGCCGAACACTGAAGCTTTCTTT; CDR3 protein: CASSQAGAPNTEAFF; J gene: TRBJ1-1; clone size: -; D gene: -; V gene: TRBV4-1
CDR3 DNA: TGTGCCAGCAGTTTAAGGACAGCTAGCACAGATACGCAGTATTTT; CDR3 protein: CASSLRTASTDTQYF; J gene: TRBJ2-3; clone size: -; D gene: -; V gene: TRBV27
CDR3 DNA: TGTGCCTGGAGCGGGACAGGGTACACGGAGACCCAGTACTTC; CDR3 protein: CAWSGTGYTETQYF; J gene: TRBJ2-5; clone size: -; D gene: TRBD1; V gene: TRBV30
CDR3 DNA: TGTGCCAGCAGCTTAGTAATCTCAGGGGGCTACTATGGCTACACCTTC; CDR3 protein: CASSLVISGGYYGYTF; J gene: TRBJ1-2; clone size: few; D gene: TRBD1; V gene: TRBV11-2
CDR3 DNA: TGCGCCAGCAGCTTGGACAGGAACCCTGGGGCCAACGTCCTGACTTTC; CDR3 protein: CASSLDRNPGANVLTF; J gene: TRBJ2-6; clone size: once; D gene: -; V gene: TRBV5-1
CDR3 DNA: TGTGCCAGCAGCTTAGCACGGGTAACCTCTGGGGCCAACGTCCTGACTTTC; CDR3 protein: CASSLARVTSGANVLTF; J gene: TRBJ2-6; clone size: -; D gene: -; V gene: TRBV7-8
CDR3 DNA: TGTGCCAGCAGCTTAGAGGACAGGGCGGCCTATGGCTACACCTTC; CDR3 protein: CASSLEDRAAYGYTF; J gene: TRBJ1-2; clone size: -; D gene: TRBD1; V gene: TRBV7-9
CDR3 DNA: TGTGCCAGCAGTTTGATGCTGAACATGAACACTGAAGCTTTCTTT; CDR3 protein: CASSLMLNMNTEAFF; J gene: TRBJ1-1; clone size: few; D gene: -; V gene: TRBV6-5
CDR3 DNA: TGTGCCAGCAGCTTGCTCGCGGTAAATTCCTACGAGCAGTACTTC; CDR3 protein: CASSLLAVNSYEQYF; J gene: TRBJ2-7; clone size: -; D gene: -; V gene: TRBV5-6
CDR3 DNA: TGTGCCAGCAGCCCCCCGAACGCACTTTACAACTATGGCTACACCTTC; CDR3 protein: CASSPPNALYNYGYTF; J gene: TRBJ1-2; clone size: -; D gene: -; V gene: TRBV13
CDR3 DNA: TGTGCCAGCAGCCCGACTAATGTACAGAACACTGAAGCTTTCTTT; CDR3 protein: CASSPTNVQNTEAFF; J gene: TRBJ1-1; clone size: -; D gene: -; V gene: TRBV7-8
CDR3 DNA: TGTGCCAGTAGTCCCTCAGGGTTGTATCGCTATGGCTACACCTTC; CDR3 protein: CASSPSGLYRYGYTF; J gene: TRBJ1-2; clone size: -; D gene: -; V gene: TRBV19
CDR3 DNA: TGTGCCAGCAGTTACTCTGAATTCCAAGAGACCCAGTACTTC; CDR3 protein: CASSYSEFQETQYF; J gene: TRBJ2-5; clone size: -; D gene: -; V gene: TRBV6-5
CDR3 DNA: TGCGCCAGCAGCTTGGAATTAGCGGGAGTATCCGGGGAGCTGTTTTTT; CDR3 protein: CASSLELAGVSGELFF; J gene: TRBJ2-2; clone size: -; D gene: TRBD2; V gene: TRBV5-1
CDR3 DNA: TGTGCCAGTAGCCTCCCACCGGGCGACGAGCAGTACTTC; CDR3 protein: CASSLPPGDEQYF; J gene: TRBJ2-7; clone size: -; D gene: -; V gene: TRBV19
CDR3 DNA: TGCGCCAGCCCGGAGGTAGGGTGCGGGGAGACCCAGTACTTC; CDR3 protein: CASPEVGCGETQYF; J gene: TRBJ2-5; clone size: -; D gene: -; V gene: TRBV10-2
CDR3 DNA: TGTGCCAGCAGCTTAACGGCGGCAGCAGTTAATTCACCCCTCCACTTT; CDR3 protein: CASSLTAAAVNSPLHF; J gene: TRBJ1-6; clone size: -; D gene: -; V gene: TRBV7-6
CDR3 DNA: TGCGCTTCTAGCGGGAGCGGGACAGATACGCAGTATTTT; CDR3 protein: CASSGSGTDTQYF; J gene: TRBJ2-3; clone size: -; D gene: TRBD2; V gene: TRBV10-2
CDR3 DNA: TGTGCCAGCAGTGACTCTCTAAGTTACAATGAGCAGTTCTTC; CDR3 protein: CASSDSLSYNEQFF; J gene: TRBJ2-1; clone size: -; D gene: -; V gene: TRBV6-4
CDR3 DNA: TGTGCCAGCAGTGGTACCAGCACAGATACGCAGTATTTT; CDR3 protein: CASSGTSTDTQYF; J gene: TRBJ2-3; clone size: -; D gene: -; V gene: TRBV25-1
CDR3 DNA: TGTGCCAGCAGTAACCAGGGGGGCATTGAAAAACTGTTTTTT; CDR3 protein: CASSNQGGIEKLFF; J gene: TRBJ1-4; clone size: -; D gene: TRBD1; V gene: TRBV27
CDR3 DNA: TGTGCCAGCAGCGGACGCCAAACAGGGGGCCCTGAAGCTTTCTTT; CDR3 protein: CASSGRQTGGPEAFF; J gene: TRBJ1-1; clone size: -; D gene: TRBD1; V gene: TRBV9
CDR3 DNA: TGTGCCAGCAGCTTAGTCGGGTACAGGGCTGATAATGAAAAACTGTTTTTT; CDR3 protein: CASSLVGYRADNEKLFF; J gene: TRBJ1-4; clone size: -; D gene: -; V gene: TRBV11-2
CDR3 DNA: TGTGCCAGCAGTCCCCATGGGGCAGATACGCAGTATTTT; CDR3 protein: CASSPHGADTQYF; J gene: TRBJ2-3; clone size: -; D gene: -; V gene: TRBV11-3